This T cell receptor beta chain emerged from a study of shared clonotypes between healthy human individuals. As for the study in general: A few men and a couple of women, aged 18 to 49, were donors. CD4 naive and CD4 memory each took three plates per donor, while CD8 naive took two and CD8 memory one. Study observations and caveats: It was the non-shared clonotypes that had lower generation probabilities than clonotypes shared by all four donors.

Those who donated were healthy HIV-negative adults, with no recent acute infections or vaccinations reported. CDR1 is SGHTA and CDR2 is FQGNSA in the germline V gene. V gave up 4 bases and J gave up 4 bases; unmatched junction bases: 4. The CDR3 spans 14 residues. Concerning this clone itself: Its matching antigen is unknown. Additional DNA sequences in this sample encode the identical CDR3.

The data were produced by immunoSEQ multiplex PCR, yet TCRdb's version contains in-frame clones alone and is incomplete. The top ten clones hold roughly 0.15% of a sample with millions of clones, around nine tenths of them seen once. Sequenced sample: naive CD4+ T cells sorted from blood. Subset of the sample: CD45RA+ positively selected. This rearrangement joins TRBV7-2 to TRBJ2-7, with 10 bases that match TRBD1. The TCR originated in a young man in good health. The CDR3 reads CASSYDRGRYEQYF. CDR3 DNA: TGTGCCAGCAGCTACGACAGGGGGCGTTACGAGCAGTACTTC. The full variable domain, in which reference TRBV7-2 and TRBJ2-7 provide the parts outside the CDR3, is GAGVSQSPSNKVTEKGKDVELRCDPISGHTALYWYRQSLGQGLEFLIYFQGNSAPDKSGLPSDRFSAERTGGSVSTLTIQRTQQEDSAVYLCASSYDRGRYEQYFGPGTRLTVT.